The present entry profiles one TCR beta chain with its context. Its antigen is unknown. The read gets to within 3 residues of the CDR3 end, and the germline J gene fills in the rest. immunoSEQ multiplex PCR used an average of roughly 1,300 ng genomic DNA. Some clones are missing from TCRdb's copy, which holds only in-frame ones; the method was immunoSEQ multiplex PCR. The sample totals around 20,000 clones. The record originates from a study of T cells in women clearing cervical HPV infection. Study overall: With HLA typing for only a few women, HLA confounding remains possible. Study results and caveats: Effector/memory and HPV-specific T cells were not isolated, and association timing is unknown. Cases carried less TRBV6-7 than controls: about 0.1% versus 0.15%.

This CDR3 contains 15 residues. Germline V gene lookup returns CDR1 SGHRS and CDR2 YFSETQ. The V gene end was trimmed by 1 base and the J gene end by 8 bases; junction bases not matched to a gene: 2. This TCR was sampled from a woman aged 18 to 75 with a cervical HPV16 infection that either progressed to CIN3+ or cleared (not recorded which). The gene calls are TRBV5-1 and TRBJ1-6, with 11 bases fitting TRBD1. Sequencing was done on a sample of blood buffy coat. The DNA read from the CDR3 is TGCGCCAGCAGCTTGAGGGGACAGGGGGATTCACCC. Amino acid sequence: CASSLRGQGDSP. The full CDR3 sequence reads CASSLRGQGDSPLHF.